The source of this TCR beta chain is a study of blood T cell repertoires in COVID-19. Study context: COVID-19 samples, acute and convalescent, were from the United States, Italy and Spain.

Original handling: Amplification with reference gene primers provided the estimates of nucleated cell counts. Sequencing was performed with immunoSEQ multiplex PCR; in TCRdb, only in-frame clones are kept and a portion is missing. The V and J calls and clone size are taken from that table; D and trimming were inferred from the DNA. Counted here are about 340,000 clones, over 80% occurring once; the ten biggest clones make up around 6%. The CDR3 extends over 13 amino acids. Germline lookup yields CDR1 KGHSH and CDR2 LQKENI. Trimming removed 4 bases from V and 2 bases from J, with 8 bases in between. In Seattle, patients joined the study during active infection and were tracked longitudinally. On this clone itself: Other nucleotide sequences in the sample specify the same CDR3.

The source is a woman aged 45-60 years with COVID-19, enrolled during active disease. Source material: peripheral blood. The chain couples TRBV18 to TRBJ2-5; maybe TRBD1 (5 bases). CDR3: CASSLGQQETQYF. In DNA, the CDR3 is TGTGCCAGCTCACTGGGGCAGCAAGAGACCCAGTACTTC.